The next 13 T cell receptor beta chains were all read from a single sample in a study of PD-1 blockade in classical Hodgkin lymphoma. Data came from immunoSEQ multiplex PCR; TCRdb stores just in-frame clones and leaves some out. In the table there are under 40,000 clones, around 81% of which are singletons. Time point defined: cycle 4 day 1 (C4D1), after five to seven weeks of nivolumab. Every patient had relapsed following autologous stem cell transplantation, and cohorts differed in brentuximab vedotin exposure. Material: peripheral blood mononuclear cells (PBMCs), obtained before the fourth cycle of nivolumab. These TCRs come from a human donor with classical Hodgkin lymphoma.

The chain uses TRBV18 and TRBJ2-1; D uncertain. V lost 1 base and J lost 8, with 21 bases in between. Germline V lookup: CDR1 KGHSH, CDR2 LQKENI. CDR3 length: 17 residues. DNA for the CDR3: TGTGCCAGCTCACCACGGGCGGTTAGGGTAACGTTCGATGAGCAGTTCTTC. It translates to CASSPRAVRVTFDEQFF.

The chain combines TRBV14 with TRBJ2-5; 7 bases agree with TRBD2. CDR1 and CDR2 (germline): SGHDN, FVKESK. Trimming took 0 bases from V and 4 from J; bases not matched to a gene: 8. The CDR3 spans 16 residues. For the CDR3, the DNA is TGTGCCAGCAGCCAAGATTACGGACTAGAGGCAGAGACCCAGTACTTC. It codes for CASSQDYGLEAETQYF.

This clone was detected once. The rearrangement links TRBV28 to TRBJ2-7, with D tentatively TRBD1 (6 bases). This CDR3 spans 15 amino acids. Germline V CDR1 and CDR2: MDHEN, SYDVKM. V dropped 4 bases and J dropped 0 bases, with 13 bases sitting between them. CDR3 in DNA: TGTGCCAGCAGTTCTAGGGGGACAAGCTCCTACGAGCAGTACTTC. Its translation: CASSSRGTSSYEQYF.

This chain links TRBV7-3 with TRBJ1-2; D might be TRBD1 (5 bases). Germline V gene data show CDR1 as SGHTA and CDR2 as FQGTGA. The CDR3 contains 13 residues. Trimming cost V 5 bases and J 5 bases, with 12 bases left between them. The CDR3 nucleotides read TGTGCCAGCAGCCCCGGGACTTCTTATGGCTACACCTTC. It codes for CASSPGTSYGYTF.

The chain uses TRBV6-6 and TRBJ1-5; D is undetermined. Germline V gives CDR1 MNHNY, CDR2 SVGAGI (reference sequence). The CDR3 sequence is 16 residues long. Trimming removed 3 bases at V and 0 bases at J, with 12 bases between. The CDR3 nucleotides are TGTGCCAGCAGTTATTCCCGAGGAGATAGCAATCAGCCCCAGCATTTT. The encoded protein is CASSYSRGDSNQPQHF.

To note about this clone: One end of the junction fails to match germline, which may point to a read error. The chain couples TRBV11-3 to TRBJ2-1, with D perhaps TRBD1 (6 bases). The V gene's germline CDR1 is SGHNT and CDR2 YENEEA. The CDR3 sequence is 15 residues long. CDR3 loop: CASSPRTDPQIGVIF. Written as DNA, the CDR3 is TGTGCCAGCAGCCCCCGGACAGACCCACAGATCGGCGTTATCTTC. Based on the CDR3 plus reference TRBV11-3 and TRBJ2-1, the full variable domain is EAGVVQSPRYKIIEKKQPVAFWCNPISGHNTLYWYLQNLGQGPELLIRYENEEAVDDSQLPKDRFSAERLKGVDSTLKIQPAELGDSAVYLCASSPRTDPQIGVIFGPGTRLTVL.

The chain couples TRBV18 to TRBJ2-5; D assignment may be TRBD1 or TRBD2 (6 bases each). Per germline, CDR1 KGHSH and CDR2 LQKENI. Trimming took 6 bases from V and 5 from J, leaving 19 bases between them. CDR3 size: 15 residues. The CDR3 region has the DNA TGTGCCAGCTCCCAGTTCGGGGGCACGGCGGAGACCCAGTACTTC. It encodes CASSQFGGTAETQYF.

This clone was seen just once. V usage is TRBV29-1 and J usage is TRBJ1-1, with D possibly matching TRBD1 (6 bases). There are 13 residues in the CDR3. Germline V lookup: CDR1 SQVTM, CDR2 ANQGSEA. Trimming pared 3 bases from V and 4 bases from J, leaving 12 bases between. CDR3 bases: TGCAGCGTTGAGAGAGGGGGGAGCACTGAAGCTTTCTTT. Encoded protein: CSVERGGSTEAFF.

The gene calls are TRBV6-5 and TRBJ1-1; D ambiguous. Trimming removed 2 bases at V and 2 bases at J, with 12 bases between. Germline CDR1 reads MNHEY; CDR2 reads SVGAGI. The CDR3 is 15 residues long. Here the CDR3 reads CASSYRRQANTEAFF. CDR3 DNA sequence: TGTGCCAGCAGTTACCGTCGGCAGGCCAACACTGAAGCTTTCTTT.

The CDR3, as DNA: TGTGCCAGCAGCTTAGTAGATGGCTACACCTTC. Amino acid sequence: CASSLVDGYTF. The chain couples TRBV7-9 to TRBJ1-2; D not resolved. V lost 1 base, J lost 6 bases, and 3 bases lay in between. This CDR3 spans 11 amino acids. Per the germline V gene, CDR1 is SEHNR and CDR2 is FQNEAQ (reference sequence). Based on the CDR3 plus reference TRBV7-9 and TRBJ1-2, the full variable domain is DTGVSQNPRHKITKRGQNVTFRCDPISEHNRLYWYRQTLGQGPEFLTYFQNEAQLEKSRLLSDRFSAERPKGSFSTLEIQRTEQGDSAMYLCASSLVDGYTFGSGTRLTVV.

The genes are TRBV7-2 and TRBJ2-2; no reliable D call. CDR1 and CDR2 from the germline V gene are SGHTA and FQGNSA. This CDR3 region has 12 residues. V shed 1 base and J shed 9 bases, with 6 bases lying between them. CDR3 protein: CASSLVSRELFF. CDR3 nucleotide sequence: TGTGCCAGCAGCTTAGTCAGCCGGGAGCTGTTTTTT.

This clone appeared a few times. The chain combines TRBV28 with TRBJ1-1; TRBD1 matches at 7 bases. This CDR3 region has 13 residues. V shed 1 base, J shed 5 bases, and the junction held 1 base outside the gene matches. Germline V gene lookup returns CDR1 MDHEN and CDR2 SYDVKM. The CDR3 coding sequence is TGTGCCAGCAGTTTATTACAGGGGACTGAAGCTTTCTTT. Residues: CASSLLQGTEAFF.

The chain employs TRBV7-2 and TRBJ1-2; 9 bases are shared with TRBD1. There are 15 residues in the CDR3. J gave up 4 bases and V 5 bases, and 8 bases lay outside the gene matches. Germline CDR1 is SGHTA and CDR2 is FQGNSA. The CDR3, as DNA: TGTGCCAGCAGCCAAGCGGGACAGGGAATCTATGGCTACACCTTC. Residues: CASSQAGQGIYGYTF.